These 10 T cell receptor beta chains share one sample of origin, sequenced in a study of T cell clonotyping in hematopoietic cell transplantation. The time point: recipient sample about 28 days before transplant, after cytoreduction. Using immunoSEQ multiplex PCR, the repertoire was profiled, and TCRdb retains in-frame clones only, with some absent. The sample contains some 29,000 clones, roughly 80% of which appear only once. The material sequenced was peripheral blood mononuclear cells, taken before stem cell transplant. Every receptor here comes from a woman aged 25 to 39 with chronic myeloid leukemia. Some clones in this sample may be carry-over from other donors' samples.

DNA for the CDR3: TGTGCCAGCAGCTCATCCCTTATCGGGACAGGGAATACCGGGGAGCTGTTTTTT. As protein: CASSSSLIGTGNTGELFF. The rearrangement uses TRBV5-6 and TRBJ2-2; 9 bases are a match to TRBD1. The CDR3 has 18 amino acids. Trimming took 3 bases from V and 5 from J; bases not matched to a gene: 14. Germline V gene lookup returns CDR1 SGHDT and CDR2 YYEEEE.

V usage is TRBV5-1 and J usage is TRBJ1-1; a weak D match, TRBD1 (5 bases). Trimming removed 3 bases from V and 1 base from J, with 19 bases in between. Germline assignment: CDR1 SGHRS and CDR2 YFSETQ. The CDR3 contains 17 residues. The CDR3, as DNA: TGCGCCAGCAGCTCGGAGGGTAGGGGTCACAGGAACACTGAAGCTTTCTTT. This codes for CASSSEGRGHRNTEAFF. Full variable domain (rest looked up from reference TRBV5-1 and TRBJ1-1): KAGVTQTPRYLIKTRGQQVTLSCSPISGHRSVSWYQQTPGQGLQFLFEYFSETQRNKGNFPGRFSGRQFSNSRSEMNVSTLELGDSALYLCASSSEGRGHRNTEAFFGQGTRLTVV.

J is TRBJ1-2 and V is TRBV27; 9 positions agree with TRBD1. V gave up 9 bases and J gave up 6 bases; unmatched junction bases: 2. From germline, CDR1 is MNHEY and CDR2 SMNVEV (reference sequence). This CDR3 is built from 11 residues. DNA of the CDR3: TGTGCCAGTACAGGGGGCAATGGCTACACCTTC. Amino acids: CASTGGNGYTF.

V usage is TRBV27 and J usage is TRBJ1-5; 11 nucleotides line up with TRBD1. The V segment lost 8 bases and the J segment 7 bases; nucleotides outside the gene matches: 4. CDR1 is MNHEY, CDR2 SMNVEV, per germline (reference sequence). This CDR3 contains 13 residues. In DNA, the CDR3 is TGTGCCAGCGGACAGGGGGCTGGGCAGCCCCAGCATTTT. Its translation: CASGQGAGQPQHF.

This clone was counted a single time. The chain employs TRBV6-1 and TRBJ2-5; no clear D. Trimming took off 4 bases at V and 4 bases at J, with 13 bases between the two ends. In germline, CDR1 is MNHNS, CDR2 SASEGT. The CDR3 extends over 14 amino acids. Here the CDR3 DNA reads TGTGCCAGCAGTGCGGGCGGTATGGCAGAGACCCAGTACTTC. Its protein product is CASSAGGMAETQYF.

This rearrangement joins TRBV2 to TRBJ2-7; 8 positions match TRBD1. This CDR3 has 14 residues. Trimming removed 7 bases from V and 2 bases from J; junction bases left unmatched: 7. Germline CDR1 and CDR2: SNHLY and FYNNEI. CDR3 in amino acids: CASKGTGQTYEQYV. CDR3 coding DNA: TGTGCCAGCAAGGGGACAGGCCAAACCTACGAGCAGTACGTC.

The chain joins TRBV19 to TRBJ1-2; no clear D gene. Trimming pared 7 bases from V and 4 bases from J, leaving 19 bases between. CDR1 and CDR2 from the germline V gene are LNHDA and SQIVND (reference sequence). The CDR3 runs 15 residues. CDR3 nucleotide sequence: TGTGCCAGTAACAGTCCTGGGCAGGCGAGCTATGGCTACACCTTC. Translation gives CASNSPGQASYGYTF.

This chain uses TRBV7-8 with TRBJ1-4; TRBD1 is a possible D gene (6 bases). The CDR3 length is 14 residues. The germline V and J ends were trimmed by 2 bases and 15 bases, with 19 bases remaining between them. Germline CDR1 and CDR2: SGHVS and FQNEAQ. DNA of the CDR3: TGTGCCAGCAGCTTATTAGAATGGAGGGGGGACTTGTTTTTT. Its translation: CASSLLEWRGDLFF. Full variable domain (rest looked up from reference TRBV7-8 and TRBJ1-4): GAGVSQSPRYKVAKRGQDVALRCDPISGHVSLFWYQQALGQGPEFLTYFQNEAQLDKSGLPSDRFFAERPEGSVSTLKIQRTQQEDSAVYLCASSLLEWRGDLFFGSGTQLSVL.

V is TRBV10-1 and J is TRBJ2-7, with 12 bases lining up with TRBD2. In germline, CDR1 is WNHNN, CDR2 SYGVQD (reference sequence). The length of the CDR3 is 14 residues. The V segment lost 10 bases and the J segment 3 bases; nucleotides outside the gene matches: 7. The CDR3 DNA sequence: TGCGCCACTTCGACTAGCGGGAGAGTCTACGAGCAGTACTTC. This encodes CATSTSGRVYEQYF.

The CDR3 here is CATLARKGRETEAFF. The CDR3 nucleotides are TGTGCCACGCTGGCCAGGAAGGGTAGAGAAACTGAAGCTTTCTTT. The rearrangement uses TRBV10-3 and TRBJ1-1, with D unresolved. CDR3 length equals 15 residues. Germline values: CDR1 ENHRY, CDR2 SYGVKD. Trimming removed 10 bases from V and 5 bases from J, with 23 bases in between.